Included here is one T cell receptor beta chain sequence, with context. This same CDR3 is encoded by further DNA sequences in the sample. This entry comes from a study of blood T cell repertoires in COVID-19. In the study overall: The samples span acute and convalescent COVID-19 from the United States, Italy and Spain. T cells, B-cell-depleted T cells, or PBMCs provided the cDNA or gDNA that served as material.

Methods used by the authors: Amplification of reference gene primers provided the estimated nucleated cell counts. Clones were read by immunoSEQ multiplex PCR, and TCRdb kept only the in-frame ones, dropping some. V and J calls and clone size are those listed in that table; D and trimming were worked out from the DNA. This sample carries fewer than 300,000 clones, about 76% of them seen once, and the ten largest clones take around 2.9%. Germline V lookup: CDR1 MNHEY, CDR2 SVGEGT. Trimming took 2 bases from V and 4 from J, leaving 9 bases between them. CDR3 size: 14 residues. The source material was peripheral blood. The chain joins TRBV6-2 or TRBV6-3 to TRBJ1-5, with a possible D match to TRBD1 (6 bases). This TCR derives from a woman aged 60-75 years with active or convalescent COVID-19. The CDR3 region is CASSYGGANQPQHF. CDR3 sequence (DNA): TGTGCCAGCAGTTACGGGGGGGCGAATCAGCCCCAGCATTTT.